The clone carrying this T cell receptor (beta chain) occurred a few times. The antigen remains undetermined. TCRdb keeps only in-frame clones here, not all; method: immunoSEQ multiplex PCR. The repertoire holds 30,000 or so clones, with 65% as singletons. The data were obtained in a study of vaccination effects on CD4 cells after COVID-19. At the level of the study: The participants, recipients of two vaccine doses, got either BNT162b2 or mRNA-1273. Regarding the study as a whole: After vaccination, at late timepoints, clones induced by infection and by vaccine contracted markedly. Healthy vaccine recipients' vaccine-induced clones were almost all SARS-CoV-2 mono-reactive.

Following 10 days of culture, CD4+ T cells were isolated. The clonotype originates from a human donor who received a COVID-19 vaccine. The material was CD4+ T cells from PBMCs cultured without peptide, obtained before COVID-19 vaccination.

Here the CDR3 DNA reads TGTGCCAGCAGTCTCGGGAGGGGGGGCTACGAGCAGTACTTC. Protein sequence: CASSLGRGGYEQYF. This chain joins TRBV13 and TRBJ2-7; 8 bases line up with TRBD2. The CDR3 spans 14 residues. Looked up from germline, CDR1 is PRHDT and CDR2 is FYEKMQ (reference sequence). V trimming: 6 bases; J trimming: 3 bases; junction bases outside the gene matches: 7.